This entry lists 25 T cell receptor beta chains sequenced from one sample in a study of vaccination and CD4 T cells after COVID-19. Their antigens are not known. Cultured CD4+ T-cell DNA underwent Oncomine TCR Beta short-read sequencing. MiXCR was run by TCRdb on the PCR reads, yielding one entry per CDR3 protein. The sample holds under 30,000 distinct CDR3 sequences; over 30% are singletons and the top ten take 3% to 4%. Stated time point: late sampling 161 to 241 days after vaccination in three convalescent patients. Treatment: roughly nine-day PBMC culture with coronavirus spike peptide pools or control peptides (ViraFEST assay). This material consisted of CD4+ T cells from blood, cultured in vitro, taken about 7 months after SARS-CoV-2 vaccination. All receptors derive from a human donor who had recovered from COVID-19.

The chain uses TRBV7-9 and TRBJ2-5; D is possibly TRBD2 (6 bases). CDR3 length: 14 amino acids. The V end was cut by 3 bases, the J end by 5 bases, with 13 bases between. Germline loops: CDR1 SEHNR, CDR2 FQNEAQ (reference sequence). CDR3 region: CASSLVSSAETQYF. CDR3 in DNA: TGTGCCAGCAGCTTGGTTTCTAGCGCCGAGACCCAGTACTTC.

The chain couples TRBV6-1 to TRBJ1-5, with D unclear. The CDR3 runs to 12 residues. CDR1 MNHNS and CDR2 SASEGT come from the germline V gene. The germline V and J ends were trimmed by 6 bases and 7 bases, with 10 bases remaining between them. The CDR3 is CASRHLWQPQHF. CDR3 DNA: TGTGCCAGCAGGCACCTGTGGCAGCCCCAGCATTTT.

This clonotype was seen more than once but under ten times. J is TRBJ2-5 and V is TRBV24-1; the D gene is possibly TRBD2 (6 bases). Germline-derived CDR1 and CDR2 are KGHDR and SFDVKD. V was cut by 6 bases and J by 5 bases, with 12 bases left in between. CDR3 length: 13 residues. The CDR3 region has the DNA TGTGCCACCAGTCCCCCGGCGGGGGAGACCCAGTACTTC. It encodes CATSPPAGETQYF.

The CDR3 reads CASRVGQGPYNEQFF. The CDR3 coding sequence is TGTGCCAGCAGAGTGGGGCAGGGCCCCTACAATGAGCAGTTCTTC. The V gene is TRBV5-8, the J gene TRBJ2-1; possibly TRBD1 for D (5 bases). This CDR3 comprises 15 residues. V dropped 5 bases and J dropped 2 bases, with 14 bases sitting between them. The germline CDR1 and CDR2 sequences are SGHTS and YDEGEE.

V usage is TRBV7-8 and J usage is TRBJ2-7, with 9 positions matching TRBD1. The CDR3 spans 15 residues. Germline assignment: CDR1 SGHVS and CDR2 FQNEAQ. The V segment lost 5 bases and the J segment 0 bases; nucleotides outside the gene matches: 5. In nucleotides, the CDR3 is TGTGCCAGCAGCCCCAGGACAGGGGCCTCCTACGAGCAGTACTTC. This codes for CASSPRTGASYEQYF.

The CDR3 spells CASLEAGGQLAEAFF. The CDR3 DNA reads as TGTGCCAGCCTTGAGGCGGGGGGGCAATTGGCTGAAGCTTTCTTT. V gene TRBV28 combines with J gene TRBJ1-1; D may be TRBD1 (6 bases). V lost 8 bases and J 6 bases, leaving 22 bases between the germline ends. The CDR3 is 15 residues long. Germline CDR1 and CDR2: MDHEN and SYDVKM. Filled out from reference TRBV28 and TRBJ1-1, the complete variable domain reads DVKVTQSSRYLVKRTGEKVFLECVQDMDHENMFWYRQDPGLGLRLIYFSYDVKMKEKGDIPEGYSVSREKKERFSLILESASTNQTSMYLCASLEAGGQLAEAFFGQGTRLTVV.

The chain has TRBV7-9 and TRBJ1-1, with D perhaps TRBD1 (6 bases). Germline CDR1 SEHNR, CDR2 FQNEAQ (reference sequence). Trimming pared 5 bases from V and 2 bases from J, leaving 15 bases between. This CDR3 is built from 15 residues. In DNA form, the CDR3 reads TGTGCCAGCAGCCCCCAGCGGGGGGCTAACACTGAAGCTTTCTTT. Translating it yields CASSPQRGANTEAFF.

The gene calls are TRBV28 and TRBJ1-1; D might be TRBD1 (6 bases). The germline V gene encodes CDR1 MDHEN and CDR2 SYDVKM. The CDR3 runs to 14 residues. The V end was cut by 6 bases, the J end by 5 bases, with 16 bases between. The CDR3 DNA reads TGTGCCAGCAGGAAGGGGGGATTTAGGACTGAAGCTTTCTTT. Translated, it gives CASRKGGFRTEAFF.

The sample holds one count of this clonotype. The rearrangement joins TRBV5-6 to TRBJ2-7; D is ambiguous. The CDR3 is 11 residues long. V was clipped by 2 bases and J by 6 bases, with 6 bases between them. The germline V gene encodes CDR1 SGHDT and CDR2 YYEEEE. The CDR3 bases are TGTGCCAGCAGCTTCTCAGGCGAGCAGTACTTC. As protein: CASSFSGEQYF.

For the CDR3, the DNA is TGTGCCAGTAGTACCACCGGGACAGTCTCCTACGAGCAGTACTTC. It translates to CASSTTGTVSYEQYF. The V call is TRBV19, the J call TRBJ2-7; 7 positions match TRBD1. J was trimmed by 0 bases and V by 4 bases; bases with no gene match: 6. CDR3 size: 15 residues. CDR1 and CDR2 (germline): LNHDA, SQIVND (reference sequence).

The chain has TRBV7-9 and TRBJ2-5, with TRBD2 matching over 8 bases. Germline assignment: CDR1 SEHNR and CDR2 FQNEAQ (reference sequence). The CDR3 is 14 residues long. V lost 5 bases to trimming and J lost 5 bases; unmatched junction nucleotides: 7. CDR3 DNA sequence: TGTGCCAGCAGCCCGTCGGGGGGGGTGGAGACCCAGTACTTC. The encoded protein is CASSPSGGVETQYF.

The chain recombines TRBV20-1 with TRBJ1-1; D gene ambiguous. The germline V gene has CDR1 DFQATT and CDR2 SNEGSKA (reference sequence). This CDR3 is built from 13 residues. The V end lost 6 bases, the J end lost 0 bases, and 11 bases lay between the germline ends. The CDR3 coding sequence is TGCAGTGCCAGACGGCACCTGAACACTGAAGCTTTCTTT. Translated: CSARRHLNTEAFF.

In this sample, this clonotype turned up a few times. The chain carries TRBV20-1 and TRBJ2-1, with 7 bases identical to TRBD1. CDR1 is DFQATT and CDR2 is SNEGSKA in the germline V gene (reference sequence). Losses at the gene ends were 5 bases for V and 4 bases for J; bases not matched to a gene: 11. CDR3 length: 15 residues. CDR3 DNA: TGCAGTGCTCAGCGACAGGGAAAGATTTACAATGAGCAGTTCTTC. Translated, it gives CSAQRQGKIYNEQFF.

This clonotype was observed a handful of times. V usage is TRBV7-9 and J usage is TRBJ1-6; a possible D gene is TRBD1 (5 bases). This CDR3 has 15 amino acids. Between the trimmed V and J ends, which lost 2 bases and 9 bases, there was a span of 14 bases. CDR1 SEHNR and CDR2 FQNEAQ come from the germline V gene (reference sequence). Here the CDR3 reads CASSLFGGPLSPLHF. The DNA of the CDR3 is TGTGCCAGCAGCTTATTTGGGGGTCCCCTTTCACCCCTCCACTTT.

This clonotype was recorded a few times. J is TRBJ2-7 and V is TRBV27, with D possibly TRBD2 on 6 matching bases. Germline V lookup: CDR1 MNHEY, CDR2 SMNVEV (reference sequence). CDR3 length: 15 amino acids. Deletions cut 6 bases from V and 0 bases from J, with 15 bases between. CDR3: CASRPVGGDSYEQYF. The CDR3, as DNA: TGTGCCAGCAGACCAGTCGGCGGGGACTCCTACGAGCAGTACTTC.

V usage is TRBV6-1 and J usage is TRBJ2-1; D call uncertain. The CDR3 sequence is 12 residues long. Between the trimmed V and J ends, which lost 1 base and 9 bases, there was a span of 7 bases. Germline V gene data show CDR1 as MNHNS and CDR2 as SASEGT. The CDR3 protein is CASSEGDIEQFF. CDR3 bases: TGTGCCAGCAGTGAAGGAGACATTGAGCAGTTCTTC.

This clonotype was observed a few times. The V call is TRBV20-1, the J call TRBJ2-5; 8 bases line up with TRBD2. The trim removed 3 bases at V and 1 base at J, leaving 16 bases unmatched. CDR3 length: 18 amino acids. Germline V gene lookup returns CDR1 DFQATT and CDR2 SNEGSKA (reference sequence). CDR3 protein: CSARLEGSGRRAQETQYF. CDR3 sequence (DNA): TGCAGTGCTAGGTTGGAAGGCAGCGGGAGAAGGGCCCAAGAGACCCAGTACTTC.

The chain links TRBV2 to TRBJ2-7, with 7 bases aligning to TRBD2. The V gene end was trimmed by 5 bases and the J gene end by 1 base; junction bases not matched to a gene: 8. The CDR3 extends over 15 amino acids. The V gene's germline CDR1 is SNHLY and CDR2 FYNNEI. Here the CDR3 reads CASSTTSVLSYEQYF. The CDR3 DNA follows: TGTGCCAGCAGTACTACTAGCGTCCTTTCCTACGAGCAGTACTTC.

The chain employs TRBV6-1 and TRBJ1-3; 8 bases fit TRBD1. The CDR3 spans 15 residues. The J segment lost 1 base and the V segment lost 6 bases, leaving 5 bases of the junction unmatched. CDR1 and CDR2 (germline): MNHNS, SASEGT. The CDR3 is CASSPTGASGNTIYF. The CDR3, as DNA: TGTGCCAGCAGCCCGACAGGGGCTTCTGGAAACACCATATATTTT.

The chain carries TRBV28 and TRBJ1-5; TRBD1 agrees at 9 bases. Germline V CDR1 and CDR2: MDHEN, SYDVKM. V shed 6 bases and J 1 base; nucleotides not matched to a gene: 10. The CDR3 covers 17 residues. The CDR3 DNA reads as TGTGCCAGCAGGCGGACAGGGGTAAGGTACAGCAATCAGCCCCAGCATTTT. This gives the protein CASRRTGVRYSNQPQHF.

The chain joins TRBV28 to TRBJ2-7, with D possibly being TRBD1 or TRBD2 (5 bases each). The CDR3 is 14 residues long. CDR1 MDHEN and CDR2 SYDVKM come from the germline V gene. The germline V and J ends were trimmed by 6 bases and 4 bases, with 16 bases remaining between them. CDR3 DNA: TGTGCCAGCAGCCCCGGGACCGAGGAATACGAGCAGTACTTC. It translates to CASSPGTEEYEQYF.

CDR3 sequence reads: CASSLEPGSQGYTF. The CDR3 DNA sequence: TGCGCCAGCAGCTTGGAACCCGGGTCGCAAGGCTACACCTTC. The chain has TRBV5-1 and TRBJ1-2; D is ambiguous. The CDR3 runs to 14 residues. Germline V gene lookup returns CDR1 SGHRS and CDR2 YFSETQ. Trimming took 0 bases from V and 8 from J, leaving 14 bases between them.

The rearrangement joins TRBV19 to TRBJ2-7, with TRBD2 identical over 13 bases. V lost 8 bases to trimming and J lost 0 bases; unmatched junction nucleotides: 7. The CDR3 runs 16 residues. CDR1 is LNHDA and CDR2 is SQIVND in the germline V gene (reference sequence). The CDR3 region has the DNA TGTGCCAGTCGGACTAGCGGGAGATCGTCCTCCTACGAGCAGTACTTC. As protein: CASRTSGRSSSYEQYF.

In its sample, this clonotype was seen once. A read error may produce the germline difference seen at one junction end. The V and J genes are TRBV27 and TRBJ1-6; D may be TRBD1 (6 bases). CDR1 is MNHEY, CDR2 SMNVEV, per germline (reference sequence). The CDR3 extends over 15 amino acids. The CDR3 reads CVSRDRGGYNSPLHF. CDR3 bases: TGTGTCAGCCGCGACCGAGGGGGTTATAATTCACCCCTCCACTTT.

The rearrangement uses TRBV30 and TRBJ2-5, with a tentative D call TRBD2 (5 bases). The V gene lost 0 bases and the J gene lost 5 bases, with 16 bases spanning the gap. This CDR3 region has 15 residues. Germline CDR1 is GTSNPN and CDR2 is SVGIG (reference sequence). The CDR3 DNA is TGTGCCTGGAGTGTTGAGAGGGTCGACGGGGAGACCCAGTACTTC. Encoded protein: CAWSVERVDGETQYF.